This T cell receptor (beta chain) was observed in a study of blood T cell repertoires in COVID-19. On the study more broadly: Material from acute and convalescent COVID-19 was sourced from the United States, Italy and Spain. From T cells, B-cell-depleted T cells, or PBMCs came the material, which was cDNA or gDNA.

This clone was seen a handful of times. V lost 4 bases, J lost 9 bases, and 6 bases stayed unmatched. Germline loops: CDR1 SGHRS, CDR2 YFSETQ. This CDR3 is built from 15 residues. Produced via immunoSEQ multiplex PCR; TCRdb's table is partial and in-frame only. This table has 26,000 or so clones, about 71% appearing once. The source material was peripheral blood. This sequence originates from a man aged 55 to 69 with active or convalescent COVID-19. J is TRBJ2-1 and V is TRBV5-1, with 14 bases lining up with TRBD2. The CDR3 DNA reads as TGCGCCAGCAGCGGGGGACTAGCGGGAGTAAGTGAGCAGTTCTTC. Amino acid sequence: CASSGGLAGVSEQFF. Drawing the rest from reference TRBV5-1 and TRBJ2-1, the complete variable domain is KAGVTQTPRYLIKTRGQQVTLSCSPISGHRSVSWYQQTPGQGLQFLFEYFSETQRNKGNFPGRFSGRQFSNSRSEMNVSTLELGDSALYLCASSGGLAGVSEQFFGPGTRLTVL.